A single sample is the source of the 25 T cell receptor beta chains below, sequenced in a study of CD8+CD57+ T cells in acquired aplastic anemia. Genomic DNA was employed as the template in profiling TCR beta VDJ and CDR3. Using its own MiXCR run on the reads, TCRdb lists one record per CDR3 protein. This sample has 260,000 or so distinct CDR3 sequences, with 82% found just once. Whoever was chosen for sequencing had shown CD8+CD57+ cell expansion by flow cytometry. Input material: sorted CD4+, CD8+, or CD8+CD57+ T cells (not recorded which) from PBMCs. All receptors derive from a human donor with aplastic anemia.

The chain employs TRBV5-5 and TRBJ1-6, with D perhaps TRBD1 (6 bases). Germline lookup yields CDR1 SGHKS and CDR2 YYEKEE (reference sequence). Trimming left V 4 bases short and J 5 bases short, with 13 bases between. The CDR3 consists of 15 residues. The DNA for the CDR3 is TGTGCCAGCAGCACACAGGGACCGAATAATTCACCCCTCCACTTT. Amino acid sequence: CASSTQGPNNSPLHF.

The chain joins TRBV7-6 to TRBJ2-2; D is possibly TRBD1 (5 bases). The CDR3 has 17 amino acids. Germline lookup yields CDR1 SGHVS and CDR2 FNYEAQ. Trimming left V 2 bases short and J 4 bases short, with 17 bases between. CDR3 amino acids: CASSLIMQGSGTGELFF. The CDR3 DNA is TGTGCCAGCAGCTTAATCATGCAGGGTAGTGGCACCGGGGAGCTGTTTTTT.

The genes are TRBV7-8 and TRBJ2-7; no reliable D call. The germline gives CDR1 SGHVS, CDR2 FQNEAQ. The CDR3 length is 13 residues. CDR3 region: CASSLTGAPDKHV. CDR3 DNA sequence: TGTGCCAGCAGCTTAACGGGCGCGCCCGATAAGCACGTT.

This chain joins TRBV2 and TRBJ2-7; TRBD2 matches at 9 bases. This CDR3 region has 12 residues. V dropped 11 bases and J dropped 3; count of bases not matched to a gene: 5. CDR1 and CDR2 from the germline V gene are SNHLY and FYNNEI. DNA of the CDR3: TGTGCCGGGTCAGCGGGAGGCTACGAGCAGTACTTC. This codes for CAGSAGGYEQYF.

A word on this clonotype: At one of its ends the junction is not consistent with the germline gene, which may arise from a read error. The chain recombines TRBV7-8 with TRBJ2-3; 7 nucleotides agree with TRBD2. The germline V gene has CDR1 SGHVS and CDR2 FQNEAQ. The CDR3 extends over 13 amino acids. DNA for the CDR3: TGTGCCAGCAGGGTCGCGGGAGCAGCCAAGACGCAGTTT. Protein product: CASRVAGAAKTQF.

The rearrangement joins TRBV4-2 to TRBJ1-2; perhaps TRBD1 as D (5 bases). V shed 1 base and J shed 3 bases, with 18 bases lying between them. This CDR3 region has 17 residues. CDR1 is LGHNA and CDR2 is YNFKEQ in the germline V gene. CDR3 nucleotide sequence: TGTGCCAGCAGCCAAGTAGGTGGGACGGAGAACCACTATGGCTACACCTTC. Encoded protein: CASSQVGGTENHYGYTF.

This chain connects TRBV10-3 to TRBJ2-7, with 7 bases that match TRBD1. CDR3 length equals 15 residues. After removal of 3 bases from V and 0 bases from J, the junction contained 5 bases not matched to a gene. CDR1 is ENHRY, CDR2 SYGVKD, per germline. The CDR3 region has the DNA TGTGCCATCAGTGACCCCGGACAGGTCTCCTACGAGCAGTACTTC. It is translated as CAISDPGQVSYEQYF.

The chain uses TRBV7-9 and TRBJ2-1; 9 positions agree with TRBD2. Germline lookup yields CDR1 SEHNR and CDR2 FQNEAQ (reference sequence). The J segment lost 8 bases and the V segment lost 1 base, leaving 9 bases of the junction unmatched. The CDR3 runs 16 residues. The DNA for the CDR3 is TGTGCCAGCAGCTTAGGTGTGCGCGGGAGGGCCTATGAGCAGTTCTTC. Its protein product is CASSLGVRGRAYEQFF. The variable domain in full, completed from reference TRBV7-9 and TRBJ2-1, reads DTGVSQNPRHKITKRGQNVTFRCDPISEHNRLYWYRQTLGQGPEFLTYFQNEAQLEKSRLLSDRFSAERPKGSFSTLEIQRTEQGDSAMYLCASSLGVRGRAYEQFFGPGTRLTVL.

This chain joins TRBV2 and TRBJ2-1; 7 positions match TRBD2. CDR3 length: 13 amino acids. Trimming at V came to 3 bases and at J to 6 bases, leaving 2 bases not matched to a gene. CDR1 and CDR2 (germline): SNHLY, FYNNEI. In nucleotides, the CDR3 is TGTGCCAGCAGTGATGGGGGGGGCAATGAGCAGTTCTTC. This codes for CASSDGGGNEQFF.

In the case of this clonotype: Compared with germline, one end of the junction differs, possibly owing to a read error. This chain joins TRBV5-1 and TRBJ2-3, with a weak D call TRBD2 (5 bases). Germline CDR1 is SGHRS and CDR2 is YFSETQ. The CDR3 consists of 13 residues. In DNA form, the CDR3 reads TGCGCCAGCGGGGATTCGGGGTCAGATGCGCAGTATTTT. Translated: CASGDSGSDAQYF.

This clonotype showed up just once. This rearrangement joins TRBV7-9 to TRBJ2-1, with TRBD2 matching 14 bases. Germline CDR1 reads SEHNR; CDR2 reads FQNEAQ (reference sequence). The J segment lost 7 bases and the V segment lost 5 bases, leaving 4 bases of the junction unmatched. This CDR3 is 15 amino acids long. The CDR3: CASSVGTSGSNEQFF. The DNA of the CDR3 is TGTGCCAGCAGCGTAGGGACTAGCGGGAGTAATGAGCAGTTCTTC.

Worth noting for this clonotype: One end of the junction varies from germline; a read error may be responsible. The chain links TRBV2 to TRBJ2-1; D perhaps matches TRBD1 (6 bases). CDR1 is SNHLY and CDR2 is FYNNEI in the germline V gene. This CDR3 is 14 amino acids long. The CDR3 is CASGGSRTYKEQFF. In nucleotides, the CDR3 is TGTGCCAGCGGGGGCTCTCGGACGTACAAGGAGCAGTTCTTC. Filled out from reference TRBV2 and TRBJ2-1, the complete variable domain reads EPEVTQTPSHQVTQMGQEVILRCVPISNHLYFYWYRQILGQKVEFLVSFYNNEISEKSEIFDDQFSVERPDGSNFTLKIRSTKLEDSAMYFCASGGSRTYKEQFFGPGTRLTVL.

In the case of this clonotype: Mismatch with germline at one junction end may stem from a read error. This chain connects TRBV7-8 to TRBJ2-3; TRBD2 might be the D (6 bases). In germline, CDR1 is SGHVS, CDR2 FQNEAQ. The CDR3 contains 14 residues. The CDR3 region is CASSLGGGRFGEAF. As DNA, the CDR3 is TGTGCCAGCAGCTTAGGCGGAGGGCGCTTCGGTGAAGCTTTT.

Only a few counts were recorded for this clonotype. The chain links TRBV7-6 to TRBJ2-5; 10 positions match TRBD1. The CDR3 sequence is 16 residues long. V lost 0 bases to trimming and J lost 3 bases; unmatched junction nucleotides: 4. Germline assignment: CDR1 SGHVS and CDR2 FNYEAQ. CDR3: CASSLADRGQKETQYF. In nucleotides, the CDR3 is TGTGCCAGCAGCTTAGCTGACAGGGGGCAAAAAGAGACCCAGTACTTC.

Comments on this clonotype: Compared with germline, one end of the junction differs, possibly owing to a read error. The chain joins TRBV7-3 to TRBJ1-4; perhaps TRBD1 as D (6 bases). The germline gives CDR1 SGHTA, CDR2 FQGTGA. The CDR3 totals 14 residues. The CDR3 protein is CASSPPGACKEIYF. The CDR3 DNA reads as TGTGCCAGCAGCCCACCAGGGGCGTGTAAAGAAATCTATTTT. Based on the CDR3 plus reference TRBV7-3 and TRBJ1-4, the full variable domain is GAGVSQTPSNKVTEKGKYVELRCDPISGHTALYWYRQSLGQGPEFLIYFQGTGAADDSGLPNDRFFAVRPEGSVSTLKIQRTERGDSAVYLCASSPPGACKEIYFGSGTQLSVL.

The V gene is TRBV10-3, the J gene TRBJ2-1; tentatively, D is TRBD1 (6 bases). The germline V gene encodes CDR1 ENHRY and CDR2 SYGVKD. V was trimmed by 2 bases and J by 4 bases, leaving 9 bases between them. The CDR3 totals 14 residues. The CDR3 region has the DNA TGTGCCATCAGTGAGCCTACAGGGTACAATGAGCAGTTCTTC. Amino acids: CAISEPTGYNEQFF.

The gene calls are TRBV9 and TRBJ2-1; D is uncertain. Germline assignment: CDR1 SGDLS and CDR2 YYNGEE. The CDR3 runs to 16 residues. V shed 3 bases and J shed 9 bases, with 22 bases lying between them. The CDR3 DNA sequence: TGTGCCAGCAGCGAAGGGTCAGGTACCCGGTATTTTGAGCAGTTCTTC. Protein product: CASSEGSGTRYFEQFF.

This chain uses TRBV11-2 with TRBJ2-1; 10 bases match TRBD1. The germline gives CDR1 SGHAT, CDR2 FQNNGV. The CDR3 is made up of 16 amino acids. V lost 3 bases, J lost 3 bases, and 5 bases stayed unmatched. The CDR3 sequence: CASSLTGGGYYNEQFF. As DNA, the CDR3 is TGTGCCAGCAGCTTGACAGGGGGCGGATACTACAATGAGCAGTTCTTC.

The chain couples TRBV9 to TRBJ2-7; 8 nucleotides agree with TRBD1. V lost 0 bases, J lost 0 bases, and 11 bases stayed unmatched. The germline V gene encodes CDR1 SGDLS and CDR2 YYNGEE. CDR3 length equals 18 residues. The CDR3 DNA sequence: TGTGCCAGCAGCGTAGCCTCGGACAGGGCATATGGCTCCTACGAGCAGTACGTC. Residues: CASSVASDRAYGSYEQYV.

Regarding this clonotype: One end of the junction is discordant with germline, which a read error may explain. The chain has TRBV7-2 and TRBJ2-1, with 10 bases that match TRBD2. This CDR3 is built from 14 residues. In germline, CDR1 is SGHTA, CDR2 FQGNSA. For the CDR3, the DNA is TGTGCCAGCAGGTCTAGCGGGAGTTGGGGTGAGCACTTGTTC. Translation gives CASRSSGSWGEHLF.

This clonotype is a singleton in its sample. This chain links TRBV2 with TRBJ1-1, with D possibly being TRBD1 (5 bases). Germline assignment: CDR1 SNHLY and CDR2 FYNNEI. The CDR3 is 15 residues long. V was pared by 4 bases and J by 1 base, with 13 bases between. For the CDR3, the DNA is TGTGCCAGCAGTGGGCTGGAGGGGACGAACACTGAAGCTTTCTTT. It translates to CASSGLEGTNTEAFF.

This rearrangement joins TRBV20-1 to TRBJ1-2; the D gene is possibly TRBD1 (5 bases). CDR3 length: 17 residues. CDR1 DFQATT and CDR2 SNEGSKA come from the germline V gene (reference sequence). The V and J ends lost 6 bases and 6 bases respectively, with 29 bases between them. This CDR3 reads CSALGVLPWGEMDGYTF. Here the CDR3 DNA reads TGCAGTGCCTTGGGGGTCCTACCCTGGGGGGAAATGGATGGCTACACCTTC.

The chain joins TRBV24-1 to TRBJ1-1; 7 nucleotides line up with TRBD1. V shed 3 bases, J shed 7 bases, and the junction held 4 bases outside the gene matches. Germline assignment: CDR1 KGHDR and CDR2 SFDVKD. This CDR3 has 13 residues. For the CDR3, the DNA is TGTGCCACCAGTGATCCCGACAGGGATGAAGCTTTCTTT. Its translation: CATSDPDRDEAFF.

With respect to this clonotype: The CDR3 does not end in the conserved phenylalanine or tryptophan, so this is likely a read error. The DNA is omitted, as the CDR3 cannot be located on it reliably, and the CDR3 follows TCRdb's listing. The chain combines TRBV7-9 with TRBJ2-1; the table names TRBD1, a call not compared with the DNA. Germline values: CDR1 SEHNR, CDR2 FQNEAQ (reference sequence). The CDR3 numbers 13 amino acids, ends counted. CDR3 region: CASSDGGSYGHNV.

The chain recombines TRBV7-2 with TRBJ2-6; 7 bases match TRBD2. The CDR3 has 17 residues. The V segment lost 7 bases and the J segment 10 bases; nucleotides outside the gene matches: 19. Germline CDR1 and CDR2: SGHTA and FQGNSA. Here the CDR3 reads CASTLGRGPSGDNVLTF. CDR3 sequence (DNA): TGTGCCAGCACCCTAGGGAGGGGCCCCTCTGGGGATAACGTCCTGACTTTC.